This T cell receptor (beta chain) was profiled in a study of blood T cell repertoires in COVID-19. About the study: Spain, Italy and the United States supplied samples that represented acute and convalescent COVID-19. T cells, B-cell-depleted T cells, or PBMCs provided the cDNA or gDNA that served as material.

Some clones are missing from TCRdb's copy, which holds only in-frame ones; the method was immunoSEQ multiplex PCR. Among about 70,000 clones listed, roughly nine tenths were seen once. The CDR3 spans 17 residues. Germline V gene sequence: CDR1 MGHRA, CDR2 YSYEKL. J lost 0 bases, V lost 4 bases, and 6 bases had no gene match. This chain joins TRBV4-1 and TRBJ1-4; 9 bases line up with TRBD1. Sequenced sample: peripheral blood. This receptor was taken from a man over 45 with active COVID-19. In nucleotides, the CDR3 is TGCGCCAGCAGCCGCAGCCACAGGGGGCCAACTAATGAAAAACTGTTTTTT. It yields the protein CASSRSHRGPTNEKLFF.